The rows below give T cell receptor beta chains drawn from one sample of a study of regulatory T cells in long-lasting Graves disease. TCRdb re-called the multiplex PCR reads with MiXCR, one entry per CDR3 protein. The table lists some 370,000 distinct CDR3 sequences, around 11% of them singletons. These records were also assigned to another study, of T cells in Graves' hyperthyroidism and ophthalmopathy.

Here the sequenced sample was peripheral blood mononuclear cells (PBMCs), taken at new diagnosis, from a patient treated with antithyroid drugs. The source of these receptors is a woman between 18 and 29 years old with Graves disease. Both conserved end residues are part of each CDR3. D genes are given only for firm matches. Only some rows state a clone size, as once, few, many or a class for expanded clones.

TRBJ2-5	TRBD2	TRBV4-3	few	CASSQDLASGGYQETQYF	TGCGCCAGCAGCCAAGATCTTGCTAGCGGGGGGTACCAAGAGACCCAGTACTTC
TRBJ2-5	NA	TRBV7-9	many	CASSLLVGAESYGTQYF	TGTGCCAGCAGCTTATTGGTGGGGGCCGAGAGCTATGGGACCCAGTACTTC
TRBJ2-1	TRBD2	TRBV4-1	NA	CASSQSPGGTPYNERFF	TGCGCCAGCAGCCAATCCCCGGGGGGGACCCCCTACAATGAGCGGTTCTTC
TRBJ2-6	TRBD1	TRBV10-3	NA	CATLPGNKRGLGANVLTF	TGTGCCACACTACCAGGGAACAAGAGGGGGCTTGGGGCCAACGTCCTGACTTTC
TRBJ1-1	NA	TRBV18	many	CASSGDGYTEAFF	TGTGCCAGCTCAGGGGACGGATACACTGAAGCTTTCTTT
TRBJ1-5	TRBD1	TRBV19	NA	CASSGDRGGFVIYQPQHF	TGTGCCAGTAGTGGTGACAGGGGCGGATTTGTAATCTATCAGCCCCAGCATTTT
TRBJ2-1	NA	TRBV24-1	many	CATSSGGEQFF	TGTGCCACCAGCTCTGGGGGGGAGCAGTTCTTC
TRBJ1-4	TRBD1	TRBV9	few	CASSPSTGEVNEKLFF	TGTGCCAGCAGCCCTTCTACAGGGGAAGTTAATGAAAAACTGTTTTTT
TRBJ2-3	TRBD2	TRBV10-3	many	CAISELVTSGSTDTQYF	TGTGCCATCAGTGAGTTGGTGACTAGCGGTAGCACAGATACGCAGTATTTT
TRBJ2-3	TRBD2	TRBV10-3	many	CAISEPERGSTDTQYF	TGTGCCATCAGTGAGCCAGAGCGGGGAAGCACAGATACGCAGTATTTT
TRBJ2-3	NA	TRBV24-1	many	CATSDPVTSTDTQYF	TGTGCCACCAGTGATCCCGTTACTAGCACAGATACGCAGTATTTT
TRBJ2-5	TRBD2	TRBV29-1	many	CSVRLAAQETQYF	TGCAGCGTTCGGCTAGCGGCTCAAGAGACCCAGTACTTC
TRBJ2-3	NA	TRBV28	many	CASTFGDGTDTQYF	TGTGCCAGCACCTTCGGGGACGGTACAGATACGCAGTATTTT
TRBJ2-4	NA	TRBV29-1	few	CSVGFRERSGNIQYF	TGCAGCGTTGGCTTCAGGGAGCGATCTGGTAACATTCAGTACTTC
TRBJ2-2	NA	TRBV6-2/TRBV6-3	few	CASSYAVTGELFF	TGTGCCAGCAGTTACGCGGTCACCGGGGAGCTGTTTTTT
TRBJ1-1	NA	TRBV4-1	many	CASSQERAGAFF	TGCGCCAGCAGCCAAGAGAGGGCTGGGGCTTTCTTT
TRBJ2-1	NA	TRBV12-3/TRBV12-4	NA	CATRRMFDADNEQFF	TGTGCCACCAGGCGCATGTTCGACGCCGACAATGAGCAGTTCTTC
TRBJ1-4	TRBD1	TRBV15	many	CATSRQHRGREKEKLFF	TGTGCCACCAGCAGACAACACAGGGGGCGTGAGAAGGAAAAACTGTTTTTT
TRBJ2-7	NA	TRBV20-1	NA	CSANPRAMEQYF	TGCAGTGCTAACCCCAGGGCCATGGAGCAGTACTTC
TRBJ2-3	NA	TRBV6-1	NA	CASRALKGPRADTQYF	TGTGCCAGCAGGGCCCTAAAGGGGCCTCGAGCAGATACGCAGTATTTT
TRBJ1-4	NA	TRBV4-3	NA	CASSHGAGRSVLNEKLFF	TGCGCCAGCAGCCATGGCGCGGGCCGCTCAGTTCTTAATGAAAAACTGTTTTTT
TRBJ2-2	NA	TRBV7-2	NA	CASSPSLNANTGELFF	TGTGCCAGCAGCCCCTCCCTGAATGCCAACACCGGGGAGCTGTTTTTT
TRBJ2-3	NA	TRBV12-3/TRBV12-4	many	CASTRGQTRDTQYF	TGTGCCAGCACCCGAGGACAGACACGAGATACGCAGTATTTT
TRBJ1-2	TRBD1	TRBV5-1	NA	CASSSRGDREVGYGYTF	TGCGCCAGCAGCTCAAGGGGGGACAGGGAGGTCGGCTATGGCTACACCTTC
TRBJ1-5	NA	TRBV6-5	many	CASSWTPNQPQHF	TGTGCCAGCAGTTGGACGCCGAATCAGCCCCAGCATTTT
TRBJ1-1	NA	TRBV12-3/TRBV12-4	many	CASSYHTEAFF	TGTGCCAGCAGCTACCACACTGAAGCTTTCTTT